One and the same sample provided the 16 T cell receptor beta chains below, sequenced in a study of blood T cell repertoires in COVID-19. Assay: immunoSEQ multiplex PCR; the TCRdb copy retains only in-frame clones and omits some. The sample comprises about 360,000 clones, 70% to 85% of which are singletons, and 1.1% rests with the top ten. The sample comprised peripheral blood. All receptors come from a human donor with acute or convalescent COVID-19. The donor label of this sample is uncertain.

V is TRBV15 and J is TRBJ1-1; TRBD1 matches at 7 bases. CDR3 length: 17 residues. Trimming cost V 5 bases and J 1 base; bases outside gene matches: 13. CDR1 LNHNV and CDR2 YYDKDF come from the germline V gene (reference sequence). The CDR3 DNA sequence: TGTGCCACCAGCCGAGGTACTCCCGGGACAGCGAACACTGAAGCTTTCTTT. This translates into CATSRGTPGTANTEAFF.

This clone turned up a few times. The sample has other DNA sequences that encode this CDR3 too. The V gene is TRBV24-1, the J gene TRBJ2-1, with TRBD2 as a possible D gene (5 bases). Trimming shortened V by 7 bases and J by 6 bases, and 6 bases separated the two germline ends. This CDR3 has 11 residues. Germline CDR1 KGHDR, CDR2 SFDVKD. The CDR3 nucleotides are TGTGCCACCAGCCGGGGCAATGAGCAGTTCTTC. Its translation: CATSRGNEQFF.

This chain joins TRBV5-1 and TRBJ1-4, with 8 bases identical to TRBD1. The CDR3 is 18 amino acids. The V segment lost 6 bases and the J segment 1 base; nucleotides outside the gene matches: 14. The germline V gene has CDR1 SGHRS and CDR2 YFSETQ. The CDR3 is CASTPGYQTGGTNEKLFF. The DNA of the CDR3 is TGCGCCAGCACCCCTGGGTACCAAACAGGGGGAACTAATGAAAAACTGTTTTTT.

Here the CDR3 reads CASSLVARSGAYEQYF. DNA for the CDR3: TGTGCCAGCAGCCTAGTGGCGCGGTCGGGAGCCTACGAGCAGTACTTC. The genes are TRBV28 and TRBJ2-7; perhaps TRBD2 as D (6 bases). With 6 bases removed from V and 2 bases from J, the gap between germline ends came to 20 bases. Germline V gene data show CDR1 as MDHEN and CDR2 as SYDVKM. The CDR3 is 16 amino acids.

The V call is TRBV29-1, the J call TRBJ1-4; 8 bases match TRBD1. The CDR3 is 15 amino acids. The J segment lost 3 bases and the V segment lost 6 bases, leaving 9 bases of the junction unmatched. Germline V CDR1 and CDR2: SQVTM, ANQGSEA. The CDR3 region is CSVRTGSRSNEKLFF. The CDR3 region has the DNA TGCAGCGTCCGGACAGGGTCTCGGTCTAATGAAAAACTGTTTTTT.

The rearrangement uses TRBV7-2 and TRBJ1-2; 9 bases map to TRBD1. CDR3 length equals 14 residues. The junction had 6 bases not matched to a gene; V was cut back by 5 bases and J by 5 bases. Germline assignment: CDR1 SGHTA and CDR2 FQGNSA. The CDR3 protein is CASSADRGMYGYTF. Written as DNA, the CDR3 is TGTGCCAGCAGCGCCGACAGGGGGATGTATGGCTACACCTTC. Together with reference TRBV7-2 and TRBJ1-2, the CDR3 gives the full variable domain: GAGVSQSPSNKVTEKGKDVELRCDPISGHTALYWYRQSLGQGLEFLIYFQGNSAPDKSGLPSDRFSAERTGGSVSTLTIQRTQQEDSAVYLCASSADRGMYGYTFGSGTRLTVV.

The chain carries TRBV20-1 and TRBJ2-3, with D tentatively TRBD1 (5 bases). Germline V lookup: CDR1 DFQATT, CDR2 SNEGSKA (reference sequence). The CDR3 covers 20 residues. V was trimmed by 6 bases and J by 2 bases, leaving 33 bases between them. The CDR3 sequence is CSASTIVGPSVPFYTDTQYF. Written as DNA, the CDR3 is TGCAGTGCCAGTACTATAGTGGGGCCCTCAGTACCTTTCTACACAGATACGCAGTATTTT.

This chain links TRBV10-1 with TRBJ2-7, with D tentatively TRBD2 (5 bases). The germline V and J ends were trimmed by 2 bases and 0 bases, with 17 bases remaining between them. This CDR3 is 17 amino acids long. The germline V gene encodes CDR1 WNHNN and CDR2 SYGVQD (reference sequence). This CDR3 is CASSEPPTSNRSYEQYF. The CDR3 nucleotides are TGCGCCAGCAGTGAGCCCCCAACTAGTAACCGCTCCTACGAGCAGTACTTC.

The chain uses TRBV18 and TRBJ2-1; 8 bases map to TRBD1. Trimming at V came to 4 bases and at J to 4 bases, leaving 3 bases not matched to a gene. From germline, CDR1 is KGHSH and CDR2 LQKENI. The CDR3 sequence is 14 residues long. The CDR3 nucleotides are TGTGCCAGCTCACAGGACAGGGAGTACAATGAGCAGTTCTTC. Protein: CASSQDREYNEQFF.

This chain links TRBV7-8 with TRBJ1-4; 10 bases match TRBD1. The CDR3 runs to 15 residues. Germline V lookup: CDR1 SGHVS, CDR2 FQNEAQ. The V gene end was trimmed by 4 bases and the J gene end by 8 bases; junction bases not matched to a gene: 7. This chain's CDR3 is CASSSTGGFVEKLFF. As DNA, the CDR3 is TGTGCCAGCAGCTCGACAGGGGGCTTTGTAGAAAAACTGTTTTTT.

This chain connects TRBV5-1 to TRBJ1-1; 7 bases map to TRBD1. This CDR3 spans 15 amino acids. The V segment lost 0 bases and the J segment 1 base; nucleotides outside the gene matches: 3. Looked up from germline, CDR1 is SGHRS and CDR2 is YFSETQ. For the CDR3, the DNA is TGCGCCAGCAGCTTGGGACAGGGATGGAACACTGAAGCTTTCTTT. Protein product: CASSLGQGWNTEAFF.

CDR3 loop: CASRPDLIGNYGYTF. The CDR3 DNA follows: TGTGCCAGCAGGCCTGATTTAATCGGTAACTATGGCTACACCTTC. The V and J genes are TRBV28 and TRBJ1-2; no definite D call. The CDR3 covers 15 residues. Germline V CDR1 and CDR2: MDHEN, SYDVKM. The ends were cut back, 6 bases at V and 1 base at J, with 15 bases in the middle.

The gene calls are TRBV5-1 and TRBJ1-2, with D unclear. The CDR3 has 12 residues. Trimming cost V 0 bases and J 3 bases, with 3 bases left between them. Germline lookup yields CDR1 SGHRS and CDR2 YFSETQ. Here the CDR3 reads CASSLEHYGYTF. The DNA of the CDR3 is TGCGCCAGCAGCTTGGAGCACTATGGCTACACCTTC.

The chain links TRBV7-9 to TRBJ1-2; 7 bases map to TRBD1. The CDR3 covers 12 residues. The trim removed 5 bases at V and 14 bases at J, leaving 11 bases unmatched. Germline V gives CDR1 SEHNR, CDR2 FQNEAQ (reference sequence). The CDR3 here is CASSLQDRSETF. In DNA, the CDR3 is TGTGCCAGCAGCCTACAGGACAGGTCCGAAACCTTC.

The chain has TRBV4-1 and TRBJ2-1, with 9 bases matching TRBD1. Trimming at V came to 1 base and at J to 9 bases, leaving 13 bases not matched to a gene. CDR3 length: 17 residues. Germline V lookup: CDR1 MGHRA, CDR2 YSYEKL. CDR3 amino acids: CASSQALRGTGQGEQFF. The DNA for the CDR3 is TGCGCCAGCAGCCAAGCCCTCAGGGGGACAGGGCAAGGTGAGCAGTTCTTC.

The J gene is TRBJ2-1, the V gene TRBV5-1, with no clear D. The germline V gene encodes CDR1 SGHRS and CDR2 YFSETQ. V lost 5 bases and J lost 15, with 24 bases in between. The CDR3 is 14 amino acids. This chain's CDR3 is CASRFDPLRHIGFF. CDR3 bases: TGCGCCAGCAGATTTGACCCCCTAAGACATATCGGGTTCTTC.